This T cell receptor beta chain is drawn from a study of control samples from healthy donors and cancer patients. V was trimmed by 5 bases and J by 8 bases, leaving 16 bases between them. CDR1 and CDR2 from the germline V gene are MNHEY and SMNVEV (reference sequence). This CDR3 is built from 13 residues. TCRdb keeps only in-frame clones here, not all; method: immunoSEQ multiplex PCR. The data contain some 150,000 clones, about 90% of them singletons. The clonotype was recovered from a man between 18 and 35 years old in good health. The gene calls are TRBV27 and TRBJ2-7; tentative D call: TRBD1 (6 bases). The sequencing input was blood. The DNA of the CDR3 is TGTGCCAGCAGTACCTCCAGGGGATCAAAGCAGTACTTC. As protein: CASSTSRGSKQYF.